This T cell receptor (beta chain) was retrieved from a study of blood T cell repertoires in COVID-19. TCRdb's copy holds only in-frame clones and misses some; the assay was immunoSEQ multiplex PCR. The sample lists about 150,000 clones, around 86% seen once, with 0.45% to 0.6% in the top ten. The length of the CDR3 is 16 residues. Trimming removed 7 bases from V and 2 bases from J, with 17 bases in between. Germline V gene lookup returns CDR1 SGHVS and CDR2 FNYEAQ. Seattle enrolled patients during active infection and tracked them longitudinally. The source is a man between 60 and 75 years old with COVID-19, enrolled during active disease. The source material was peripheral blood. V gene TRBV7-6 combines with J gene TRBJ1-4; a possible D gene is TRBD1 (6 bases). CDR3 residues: CASTSHRDATNEKLFF. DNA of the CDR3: TGTGCCAGCACCTCCCACAGGGACGCGACTAATGAAAAACTGTTTTTT.